This TCR beta chain was sequenced for a study of shared clonotypes between healthy human individuals. An assay was performed, and its level was deep. Only in-frame clones appear in the TCRdb table, and some are missing; sequencing was by immunoSEQ multiplex PCR. Among about 1.5 million clones listed, more than 95% were seen once. Findings of the study overall: In a few donors, approximately 5% of naive CD4 clonotypes appeared in common.

On this clone itself: The antigen is not known.

Study donors comprised healthy, HIV-negative adults devoid of recent acute infection or vaccination. The CDR3 spans 17 residues. The trim removed 6 bases at V and 4 bases at J, leaving 11 bases unmatched. CDR1 MDHEN and CDR2 SYDVKM come from the germline V gene. The V call is TRBV28, the J call TRBJ2-1, with 11 bases matching TRBD2. This TCR was sampled from a man aged 30 to 45 in good health. Sequencing was done on a sample of naive CD4+ T cells sorted from blood. Subset described: CD45RA+ positively selected. The CDR3 sequence: CASRPVTSGRGYNEQFF. CDR3 sequence (DNA): TGTGCCAGCAGACCAGTTACTAGCGGGAGAGGGTACAATGAGCAGTTCTTC.